This T cell receptor (beta chain) comes out of a study of cytomegalovirus exposure and HLA in healthy donors. Of note for this clone: Its antigen is not identified.

Germline V CDR1 and CDR2: MNHNS, SASEGT. V lost 1 base to trimming and J lost 5 bases, with 15 bases between them. The CDR3 has 16 residues. General study points: A link between a missense DCLRE1C variant and TCR beta V- and J-gene trimming emerged from a later analysis. For most TCR beta V segments, an earlier analysis put the productive rate at about 90% or about 30% of the time.

The PCR employed 60 Vbeta primers together with 13 Jbeta primers. Sequenced by immunoSEQ multiplex PCR; TCRdb stores in-frame clones only, minus some. The sample yields roughly 140,000 clones, approximately 82% seen once. The V call is TRBV6-1, the J call TRBJ1-3; D perhaps matches TRBD1 (5 bases). Source material: PBMCs. This clonotype was sampled from a woman aged 55-70 years in good health and CMV-seropositive. CDR3 coding DNA: TGTGCCAGCAGTGAAGAAGCCGTGTCAGGGAGAAACACCATATATTTT. Residues: CASSEEAVSGRNTIYF.